What follows is one T cell receptor (beta chain) and its context. What it binds is unknown. Every isolated RNA sample was fully reverse transcribed, so sequencing captured expressed TCRB transcripts. Using immunoSEQ multiplex PCR, the repertoire was profiled, and TCRdb retains in-frame clones only, with some absent. Altogether fewer than 350,000 clones are present, around 20% being singletons, with the ten largest covering 0.044%. This sample stems from a study of beta chain features in type 1 diabetes. For the study at large: Regarding age, gender and cell yields, patients proved similar to healthy donors. Broader study findings: In comparison with healthy donors, patients had naive, central memory and Treg TCRB repertoires that appeared more similar. Significant though moderate, a shortening of TCRB CDR3s appeared in all four CD4+ subsets of Type 1 diabetes patients.

Trimming left V 4 bases short and J 5 bases short, with 23 bases between. The germline V gene has CDR1 MGHRA and CDR2 YSYEKL. This CDR3 spans 17 amino acids. Researchers reported sorting CD4+ naive, central memory, regulatory and stem cell-like memory cells via CD45RO/CCR7/CD25/CD127/CD95/CD27. The sequence came from a woman in her late teens or twenties in good health. This chain uses TRBV4-1 with TRBJ1-2; unclear D gene. Sequencing was carried out using naive CD4+ T cells from blood. CDR3 sequence: CASSLPKMKKQLYGYTF. In DNA, the CDR3 is TGCGCCAGCAGCCTCCCTAAGATGAAGAAACAGCTTTATGGCTACACCTTC.